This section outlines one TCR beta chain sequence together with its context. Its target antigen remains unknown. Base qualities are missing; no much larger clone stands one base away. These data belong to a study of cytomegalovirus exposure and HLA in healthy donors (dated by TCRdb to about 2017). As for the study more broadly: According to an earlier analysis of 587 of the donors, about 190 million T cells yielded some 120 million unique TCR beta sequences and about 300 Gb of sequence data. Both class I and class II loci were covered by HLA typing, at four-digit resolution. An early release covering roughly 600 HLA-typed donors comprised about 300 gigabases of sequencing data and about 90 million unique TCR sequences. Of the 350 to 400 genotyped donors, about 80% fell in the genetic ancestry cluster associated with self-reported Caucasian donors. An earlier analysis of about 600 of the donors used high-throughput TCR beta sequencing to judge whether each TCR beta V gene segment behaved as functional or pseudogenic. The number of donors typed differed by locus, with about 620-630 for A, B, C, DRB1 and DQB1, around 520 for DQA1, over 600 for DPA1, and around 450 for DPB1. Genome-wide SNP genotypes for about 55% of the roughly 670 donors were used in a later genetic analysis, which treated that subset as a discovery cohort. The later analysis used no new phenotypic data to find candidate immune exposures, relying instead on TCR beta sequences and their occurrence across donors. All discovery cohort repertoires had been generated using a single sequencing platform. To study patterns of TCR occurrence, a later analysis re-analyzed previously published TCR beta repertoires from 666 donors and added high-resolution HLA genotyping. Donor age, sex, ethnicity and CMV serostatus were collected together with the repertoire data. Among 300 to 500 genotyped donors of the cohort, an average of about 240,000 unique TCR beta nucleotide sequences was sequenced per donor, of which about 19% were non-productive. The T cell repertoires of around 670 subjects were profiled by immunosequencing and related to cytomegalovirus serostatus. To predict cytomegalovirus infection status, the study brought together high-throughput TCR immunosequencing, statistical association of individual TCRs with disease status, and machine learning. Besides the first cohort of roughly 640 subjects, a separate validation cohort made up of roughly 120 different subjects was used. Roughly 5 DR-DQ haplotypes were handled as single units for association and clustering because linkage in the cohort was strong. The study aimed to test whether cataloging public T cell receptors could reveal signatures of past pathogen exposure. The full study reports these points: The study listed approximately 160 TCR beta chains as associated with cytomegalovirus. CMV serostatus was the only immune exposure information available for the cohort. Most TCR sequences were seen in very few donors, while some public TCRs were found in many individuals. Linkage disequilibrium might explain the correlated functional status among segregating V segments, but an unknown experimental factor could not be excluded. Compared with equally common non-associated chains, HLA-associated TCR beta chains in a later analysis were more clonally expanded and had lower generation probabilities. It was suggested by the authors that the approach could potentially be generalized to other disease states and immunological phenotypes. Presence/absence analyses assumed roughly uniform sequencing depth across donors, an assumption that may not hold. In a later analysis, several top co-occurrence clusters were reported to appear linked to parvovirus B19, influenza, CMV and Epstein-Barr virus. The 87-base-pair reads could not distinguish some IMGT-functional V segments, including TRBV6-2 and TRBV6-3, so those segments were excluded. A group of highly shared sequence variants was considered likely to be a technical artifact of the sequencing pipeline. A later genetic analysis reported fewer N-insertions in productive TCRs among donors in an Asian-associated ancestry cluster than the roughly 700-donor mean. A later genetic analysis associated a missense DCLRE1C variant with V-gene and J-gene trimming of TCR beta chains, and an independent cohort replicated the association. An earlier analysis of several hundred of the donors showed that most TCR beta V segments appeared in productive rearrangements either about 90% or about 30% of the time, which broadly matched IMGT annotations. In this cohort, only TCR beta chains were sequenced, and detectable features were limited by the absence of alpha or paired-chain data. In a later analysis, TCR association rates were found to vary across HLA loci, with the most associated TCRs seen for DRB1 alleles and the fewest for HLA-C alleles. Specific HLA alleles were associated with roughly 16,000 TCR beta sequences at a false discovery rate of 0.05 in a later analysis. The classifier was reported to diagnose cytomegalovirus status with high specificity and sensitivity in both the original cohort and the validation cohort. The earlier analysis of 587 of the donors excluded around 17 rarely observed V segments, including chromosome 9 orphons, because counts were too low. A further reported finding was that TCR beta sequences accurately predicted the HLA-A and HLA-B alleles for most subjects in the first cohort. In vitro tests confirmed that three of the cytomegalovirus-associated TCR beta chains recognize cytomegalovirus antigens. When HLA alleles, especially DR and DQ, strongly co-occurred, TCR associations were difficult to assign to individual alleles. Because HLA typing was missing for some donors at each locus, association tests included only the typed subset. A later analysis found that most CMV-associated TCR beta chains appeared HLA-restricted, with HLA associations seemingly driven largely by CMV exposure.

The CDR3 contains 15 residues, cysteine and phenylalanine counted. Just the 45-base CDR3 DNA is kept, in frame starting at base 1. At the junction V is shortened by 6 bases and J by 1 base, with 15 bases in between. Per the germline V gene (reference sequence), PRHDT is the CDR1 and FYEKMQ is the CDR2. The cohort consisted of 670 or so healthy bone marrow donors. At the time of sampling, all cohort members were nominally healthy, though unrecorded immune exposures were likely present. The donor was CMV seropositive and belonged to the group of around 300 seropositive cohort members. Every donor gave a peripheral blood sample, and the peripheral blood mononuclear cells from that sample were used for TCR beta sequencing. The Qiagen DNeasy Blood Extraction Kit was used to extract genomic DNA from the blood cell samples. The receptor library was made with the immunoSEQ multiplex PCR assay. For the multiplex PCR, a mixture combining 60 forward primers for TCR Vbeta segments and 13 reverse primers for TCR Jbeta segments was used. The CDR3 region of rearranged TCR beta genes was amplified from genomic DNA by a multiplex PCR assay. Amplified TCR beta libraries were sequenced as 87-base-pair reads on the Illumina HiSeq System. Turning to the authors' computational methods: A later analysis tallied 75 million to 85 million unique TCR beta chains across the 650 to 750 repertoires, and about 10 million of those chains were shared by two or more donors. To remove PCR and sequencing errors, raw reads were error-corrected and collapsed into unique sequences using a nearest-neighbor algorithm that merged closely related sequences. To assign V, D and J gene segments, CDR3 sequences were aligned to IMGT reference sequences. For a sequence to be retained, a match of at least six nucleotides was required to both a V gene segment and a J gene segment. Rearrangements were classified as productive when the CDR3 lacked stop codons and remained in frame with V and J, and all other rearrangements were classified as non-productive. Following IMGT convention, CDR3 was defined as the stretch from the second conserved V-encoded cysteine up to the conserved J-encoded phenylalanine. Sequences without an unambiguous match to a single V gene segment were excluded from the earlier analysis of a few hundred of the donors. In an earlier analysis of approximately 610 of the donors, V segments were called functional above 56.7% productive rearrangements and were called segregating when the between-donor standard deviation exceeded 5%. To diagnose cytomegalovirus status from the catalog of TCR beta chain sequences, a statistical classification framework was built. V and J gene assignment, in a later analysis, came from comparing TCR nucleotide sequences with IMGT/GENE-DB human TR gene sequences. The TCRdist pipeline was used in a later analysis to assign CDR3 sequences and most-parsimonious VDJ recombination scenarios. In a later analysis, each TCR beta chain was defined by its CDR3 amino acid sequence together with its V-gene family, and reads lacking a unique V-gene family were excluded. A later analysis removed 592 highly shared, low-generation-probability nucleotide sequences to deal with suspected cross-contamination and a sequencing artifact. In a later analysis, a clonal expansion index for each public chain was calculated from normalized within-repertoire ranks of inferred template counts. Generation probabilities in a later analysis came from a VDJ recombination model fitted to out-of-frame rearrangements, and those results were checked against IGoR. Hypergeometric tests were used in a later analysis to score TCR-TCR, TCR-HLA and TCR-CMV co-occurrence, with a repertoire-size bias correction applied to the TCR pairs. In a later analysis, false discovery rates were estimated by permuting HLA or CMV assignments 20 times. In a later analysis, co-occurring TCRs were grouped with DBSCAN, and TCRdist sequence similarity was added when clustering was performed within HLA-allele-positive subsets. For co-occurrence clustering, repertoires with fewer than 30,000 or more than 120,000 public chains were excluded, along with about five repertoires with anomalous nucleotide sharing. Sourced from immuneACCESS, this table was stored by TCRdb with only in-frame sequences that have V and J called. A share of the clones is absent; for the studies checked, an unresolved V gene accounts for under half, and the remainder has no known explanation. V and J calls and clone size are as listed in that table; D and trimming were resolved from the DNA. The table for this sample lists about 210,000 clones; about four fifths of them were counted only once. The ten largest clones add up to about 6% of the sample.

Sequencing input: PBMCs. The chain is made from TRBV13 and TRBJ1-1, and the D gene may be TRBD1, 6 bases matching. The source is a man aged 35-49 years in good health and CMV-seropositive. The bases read TGTGCCAGCAGTACGTACCAGGGGTCGAACACTGAAGCTTTCTTT. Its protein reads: CASSTYQGSNTEAFF.